The rows below give T cell receptor beta chains drawn from one sample of a study of shared clonotypes between healthy human individuals. Assay used: immunoSEQ multiplex PCR; TCRdb lists only in-frame clones, some missing. The data contain 2 million or so clones, around 96% of them seen just once; the ten biggest clones take up roughly 1%. Material: naive CD8+ T cells sorted from blood. The receptors were gathered from a man aged 18 to 30 in good health. Each CDR3 is given with its conserved first and last residue. Only some rows state a clone size, as once, few, many or a class for expanded clones.

J,size,V,CDR3
TRBJ2-5,.,TRBV7-9,CASSPIGTGQETQYF
TRBJ1-1,.,TRBV9,CASSADGGPDTEAFF
TRBJ1-1,.,TRBV27,CASSSGQGLTTEAFF
TRBJ1-3,.,TRBV11-2,CASSLTGVGNTIYF
TRBJ1-5,.,TRBV18,CASSPWAEGNQPQHF
TRBJ2-7,.,TRBV19,CASSKLAGRYEQYF
TRBJ2-7,.,TRBV4-3,CASSQEHGTAFSYEQYF
TRBJ2-5,.,TRBV10-3,CAIREEETQYF
TRBJ2-1,.,TRBV7-9,CASSSTGLREGGIYNEQFF
TRBJ2-1,.,TRBV7-9,CASSLAQGRDNEQFF
TRBJ2-7,.,TRBV7-9,CASSWGLAGVPSAYEQYF
TRBJ1-3,.,TRBV9,CASSVYPGPGSGNTIYF
TRBJ1-5,.,TRBV7-3,CASSLDSNQPQHF
TRBJ2-7,.,TRBV28,CASSSPLGTGRDEQYF
TRBJ2-3,.,TRBV13,CASSFDSTDTQYF
TRBJ2-7,.,TRBV10-3,CAISEVRRAPYEQYF
TRBJ2-3,.,TRBV7-9,CASSSPSGDYTDTQYF
TRBJ2-2,.,TRBV27,CASSLTGGKVELFF
TRBJ2-7,.,TRBV2,CASSGGTSRSYEQYF
TRBJ1-1,.,TRBV4-1,CASSQGGQPEAFF
TRBJ2-7,.,TRBV2,CVTGGYEQYF
TRBJ2-7,.,TRBV7-2,CASSFHLESNYEQYF
TRBJ1-1,.,TRBV13,CASSLGTGRTEAFF
TRBJ1-1,.,TRBV4-3,CASSLRTDGGPEAFF
TRBJ2-2,.,TRBV7-8,CASSPFYIGTSGGELFF
TRBJ1-5,.,TRBV13,CASSAPGIQPQHF
TRBJ2-4,.,TRBV28,CASSLLIEVAKNIQYF
TRBJ1-5,.,TRBV4-3,CASSQDRGASQPQHF
TRBJ2-5,.,TRBV14,CASSGQGEVEQETQYF
TRBJ1-5,.,TRBV19,CASSIRDRNQPQHF
TRBJ2-7,.,TRBV19,CASSRDGSYEQYF
TRBJ2-7,.,TRBV7-2,CASSFAALTYEQYF
TRBJ2-3,.,TRBV2,CASSDDREVRDTQYF
TRBJ2-1,.,TRBV30,CAWSGDDRGDLNEQFF
TRBJ2-5,.,TRBV7-9,CASSDGTLKETQYF
TRBJ2-3,.,TRBV25-1,CASSPFKGLLIDTQYF
TRBJ2-1,.,TRBV30,CAWIGGSGSYNEQFF
TRBJ2-7,once,TRBV5-1,CASSLGGGTTYEQYF
TRBJ1-6,once,TRBV19,CASPPTGGEDNSPLHF
TRBJ2-7,.,TRBV2,CASSESPRLHEQYF
TRBJ2-3,.,TRBV14,CASSQVGQSSTDTQYF
TRBJ2-3,.,TRBV6-6,CASSYWTASTDTQYF
TRBJ2-1,once,TRBV9,CASNPSGLSYNEQFF
TRBJ1-1,.,TRBV6-5,CASSYSTQGWETEAFF
TRBJ2-5,.,TRBV5-4,CASSLGGDGETQYF
TRBJ2-1,.,TRBV29-1,CSVPGGGGEQFF
TRBJ2-2,.,TRBV30,CAWSVEGSGTSGELFF
TRBJ2-2,.,TRBV5-1,CASSLGGPATGELFF
TRBJ1-3,.,TRBV28,CATQGSGNTIYF
TRBJ2-1,.,TRBV7-9,CASSPVAGPLYNEQFF
TRBJ2-7,.,TRBV9,CASSVEQIYEQYF
TRBJ2-2,.,TRBV30,CAWKLGTRNTGELFF
TRBJ2-3,.,TRBV6-1,CASSPLAGGTDTQYF
TRBJ2-1,.,TRBV2,CASSEAVGHLNGFF
TRBJ1-1,.,TRBV5-8,CASSLAWGVAEAFF
TRBJ2-7,.,TRBV4-3,CASSPWQGAYEQYF
TRBJ1-3,.,TRBV7-8,CASSFYSGNTIYF
TRBJ1-6,few,TRBV6-5,CASSYSSRVSPLHF
TRBJ2-5,.,TRBV29-1,CSALTSGGPETQYF
TRBJ2-7,.,TRBV2,CASSEAPGSYEQYF